This TCR beta chain was captured in a study of cytomegalovirus exposure and HLA in healthy donors. About the study: An early data release held 80 million or so unique TCRs from HLA-typed donors. Caucasian-associated ancestry cluster membership applied to about four fifths of over 350 genotyped donors. Study results and caveats: Cytomegalovirus-associated status was assigned to fewer than 200 TCR beta chains. Follow-up analysis later connected one missense variant in DCLRE1C with trimming of TCR beta V- and J-genes.

On this clone itself: Its antigen is not identified.

Use of 60 Vbeta and 13 Jbeta primers characterized the PCR. The protocol was immunoSEQ multiplex PCR, while the TCRdb copy is restricted to in-frame clones and leaves out a portion. The sample records a few hundred thousand clones, 80% being singletons. The CDR3 consists of 15 residues. The V segment lost 3 bases and the J segment 8 bases; nucleotides outside the gene matches: 5. The V gene's germline CDR1 is MNHEY and CDR2 SMNVEV (reference sequence). The origin of this receptor is a girl aged 2 to 10 in good health and CMV-seronegative. The chain has TRBV27 and TRBJ1-4, with 11 bases matching TRBD1. The sequenced sample consisted of PBMCs. The CDR3 sequence: CASSFAGQGEEKLFF. For the CDR3, the DNA is TGTGCCAGCAGTTTTGCGGGACAGGGGGAAGAAAAACTGTTTTTT.